Described below is a single T cell receptor beta chain sequence and its context. Its antigen is unknown. No clone much larger than this one lies a single base away; base qualities are absent. The germline V gene encodes CDR1 SGHRS and CDR2 YFSETQ. V and J lose 4 bases and 4 bases, and a span of 15 bases separates them. From its cysteine to its phenylalanine, the CDR3 spans 14 amino acids. The entry retains the CDR3 DNA only, 42 bases that are in frame from base 1. The donors were healthy, HIV-negative adults with no recently reported acute infections or vaccinations. Every donor was a Caucasian adult living in Nashville, Tennessee, USA. CD4+ T cells were enriched by magnetic negative selection, after which naive cells were positively selected on CD45RA and the negative fraction was taken as the memory subset. After blood collection by leukapheresis, PBMCs were isolated using Ficoll-Histopaque density gradient centrifugation and then cryopreserved in the vapor phase of liquid nitrogen. Purity and quantity of every magnetically sorted T cell population were checked by analytical flow cytometry. Genomic DNA was isolated from every sorted fraction and measured by UV absorbance on a Nanodrop 2000c.

The record originates from a study of shared clonotypes between healthy human individuals (TCRdb year 2020). At the level of the whole study: The cohort included a few men and a couple of women between 18 and 49 years of age. For each donor, CD4 naive and CD4 memory were each given three plates, CD8 naive was given two plates, and CD8 memory was given one plate. Blood TCR repertoires of five healthy adults were deeply sequenced to estimate repertoire size and the extent of clonotype sharing between individuals. To increase sequencing depth and limit assay-specific biases, TCR repertoire library preparation and sequencing were carried out by different laboratories using diverse techniques. Per donor, leukapheresis produced somewhere between about 0.85 and 8.9 billion PBMCs. Paper-wide results and their limitations: Pairwise subsampling led to the expectation that sequencing depth would affect the degree of clonotype sharing among donors. Compared with non-shared clonotypes, clonotypes shared by all four sorted-subset donors had higher generation probabilities. Naive subsets generally had larger estimated clonotype richness than memory subsets. Even with the large sequencing depth, rarefaction of the sorted-subset datasets indicated that sequencing was incomplete. About 5% of naive CD4, 3.5% of naive CD8, roughly 2.4% of memory CD4, and 0.4% of memory CD8 clonotypes were shared across several donors. Sampling was restricted to blood, and TCR repertoires in tissue are likely to differ from TCR repertoires in blood. The small number of donors limited the genetic and exposure-history diversity represented.

Using the deep immunoSEQ assay, multiplex PCR amplified TCR CDR3 regions from genomic DNA. For each cell subset, the extracted genomic DNA was distributed evenly across all wells of several immunoSEQ 96-well plates, and each plate served as one replicate. For sorted subsets, each replicate PCR was loaded with 200 ng genomic DNA, equivalent to approximately 33,000 T cell genomes. Purified libraries were quantified with a Qubit 3.0 fluorometer, sized on a Bioanalyzer 2100, and re-quantified with the KAPA Library Quantification kit. Every immunoSEQ 96-well plate was sequenced on a separate single-read 150-cycle Illumina NextSeq 550 flow cell. Turning to the authors' computational methods: Because the immunoSEQ output held only junctional sequences and lacked quality scores, the filtering could not match the filtering applied to full-length reads. To assign V/J genes and CDR3, sequences were annotated using PyIR, a Python wrapper for IgBLAST v1.9, with IMGT germline references. Reads were removed for weak V/J assignments (E-value above 1e-6), missing CDR3, stop codons, out-of-frame junctions, or ambiguous translated residues. A V3J clonotype was defined by an identical inferred V gene, J gene, and CDR3 amino acid sequence. The percentage overlap between two repertoires was calculated by dividing the number of shared unique clonotypes by the size of the smaller repertoire. Three approaches were used to assess repertoire richness: RTK rarefaction, the Chao1 estimator, and Recon v2.1 estimates of unobserved clonotypes. For all TCRbeta clonotypes obtained by the gDNA method from a few donors, generation probabilities were computed with OLGA. Held by TCRdb, this immuneACCESS table contains in-frame sequences only and omits some clones. Under half of the omission traces to an unresolved V gene where checked; the cause of the rest is unknown. V and J calls and clone size are copied from that table; D and trimming were computed from the DNA. The sample yields about 1,500,000 clones; approximately 96% were counted once. Approximately 1.1% of the sample goes to the ten largest clones.

This TCR was sampled from a man aged 25-40 years in good health. The sample consisted of naive CD4+ T cells sorted from blood. The cell subset or site label corresponds to: CD45RA+ positively selected. The chain uses TRBV5-1 and TRBJ2-7; no confident D gene assignment can be made. The DNA sequence is TGCGCCAGCAGCCTGAGGTCGTCCCTGTACGAGCAGTACTTC. Translated, it reads CASSLRSSLYEQYF.